This T cell receptor (beta chain) is drawn from a study of T cells in Graves' hyperthyroidism and ophthalmopathy. As for the study in general: Prior to any treatment, at the point of initial diagnosis, peripheral blood was collected.

Unmatched junction bases numbered 11, after V lost 5 bases and J lost 7 bases. CDR3 length equals 14 residues. Germline V CDR1 and CDR2: SGHVS, FNYEAQ. Study-level findings and limits: Ophthalmopathy was identified by the model a median approximately 6.4 months ahead of onset.

Using RNA transcripts as the source, TCR beta CDR3 regions were amplified. The TCR CDR3 first-round RT-PCR relied on the HTBI primer set. TCRdb re-called the multiplex PCR reads with MiXCR, one entry per CDR3 protein. The sample lists 250,000 to 300,000 distinct CDR3 sequences, 13% occurring once. This clonotype was seen repeatedly, ten times or more. The antigen is unknown. The sample was blood. This chain uses TRBV7-6 with TRBJ2-7, with 7 positions matching TRBD2. The TCR comes from a woman in her twenties or thirties with Graves' hyperthyroidism that later progressed to Graves' ophthalmopathy. The CDR3 DNA is TGTGCCAGCAGCCATAGGGAGGGTTTGGAGGAGCAGTACTTC. This translates into CASSHREGLEEQYF.